This T cell receptor beta chain was found in a study of stem cell transplantation in POMP-related autoinflammatory disease (dated by TCRdb to the early 2020s). Broadly, across the study: The study hypothesis was that defective thymoproteasomes impair MHC class I-dependent CD8+ T-cell differentiation and positive selection, which skews the TRB repertoire. The effect of POMP deficiency on T-cell receptor beta repertoire diversity and CDR3 characteristics was assessed by high-throughput TRB sequencing. Prior to transplant, the patients had CD4+ naive T-cell skewing, low CD8+ T-cell proportions, and decreased T-cell cytokine secretion.

Broad study findings and their caveats: The number of unique TRB V-J gene pairings was restricted in PRAID patients. Across all analyzed T-cell subsets, PRAID patients tended toward lower TRB diversity and higher clonality. In PRAID patients, the trend toward increased clonality and lower diversity reached statistical significance only for regulatory T cells.

Library creation used the immunoSEQ multiplex PCR assay. As for the authors' bioinformatics: Shannon entropy, which accounts for clonal size distribution, was used to quantify repertoire diversity. Clonotype distribution inequality was measured with the Gini-Simpson index (Simpson_1-D). TCRdb took this table from immuneACCESS and kept in-frame rearrangements with V and J called. Such tables lack part of the clones; where checked against another copy, unresolved V genes explain under half of the gap, and the rest is unexplained. Clonal size and the V and J genes are those of that table, whereas D and trimming came from the DNA. A total of around 32,000 clones appear in this sample, about 90% of them only once. The top ten constitute over 0.65% of the sample. Concerning this clone: Its binding antigen is unknown. No much larger clone is present one base from it, and per-base qualities are unavailable.

The time point label here, explained by the study, means: before hematopoietic stem cell transplant. PRAID was a condition in which autoinflammation came alongside prominent immunodeficiency. Before TRB sequencing, the T-cell subsets, namely conventional T cells, CD8+ T cells, regulatory T cells, and T follicular helper cells, were sorted. V is reduced by 2 bases and J by 1 base, leaving a spacing of 8 bases between them. CDR1 and CDR2 are drawn from the germline V gene: SGDLS, YYNGEE. The CDR3 has 14 amino acids, counting the end cysteine and phenylalanine. Left in the record is the CDR3 DNA by itself, 42 bases read in frame from the first base.

The source of this sequence is a human donor with POMP-related autoinflammation and immune dysregulation (PRAID). Sequencing was performed on CD4+ T cells from PBMCs, taken before stem cell transplantation. The rearranged chain carries TRBV9 and TRBJ2-3, with a weak D call of TRBD1 (6 bases match). The DNA sequence reads TGTGCCAGCAGCGTCGAGGGGGGCACAGATACGCAGTATTTT. It specifies CASSVEGGTDTQYF. Full variable domain (CDR3 extended with the reference TRBV9 and TRBJ2-3 proteins): DSGVTQTPKHLITATGQRVTLRCSPRSGDLSVYWYQQSLDQGLQFLIQYYNGEERAKGNILERFSAQQFPDLHSELNLSSLELGDSALYFCASSVEGGTDTQYFGPGTRLTVL.